The text below deals with one T cell receptor beta chain. Antigen: not known. This sample is drawn from a study of T cell responses to AZD1222 COVID-19 vaccine. Libraries were prepared by immunoSEQ multiplex PCR; TCRdb keeps only in-frame clonotypes and omits some of them. Altogether about 93,000 clones are present, around 87% being singletons, with the ten largest covering over 2%. V was clipped by 5 bases and J by 4 bases, with 12 bases between them. Germline values: CDR1 LNHDA, CDR2 SQIVND (reference sequence). This CDR3 spans 15 amino acids. Analyses pooled second doses at about 4 or about 12 weeks. Notes on the study in general: Dominant at 160-218 and 743-854, vaccine-associated CD4 TCRs also spanned spike.

Sequenced material: peripheral blood, taken 28 days after the second AZD1222 dose. This clonotype was obtained from an adult who received the AZD1222 COVID-19 vaccine. This chain links TRBV19 with TRBJ2-6; either TRBD1 or TRBD2 may supply D (5 bases each). DNA of the CDR3: TGTGCCAGTAGTCCCGGGGCCAAAGGGGCCAACGTCCTGACTTTC. Translating it yields CASSPGAKGANVLTF.